In this sample, the clone carrying this TCR beta chain turned up once. Original methodology: Using reference gene primer amplification, nucleated cell counts were estimated. The data were produced by immunoSEQ multiplex PCR, yet TCRdb's version contains in-frame clones alone and is incomplete. Clone size and V and J calls were adopted from that table, with D and trimming inferred from the DNA. Of some 150,000 clones in the sample, 80% to 90% were seen once. CDR1 SGHTA and CDR2 FQGNSA come from the germline V gene. The CDR3 is 19 residues long. Losses at the gene ends were 2 bases for V and 2 bases for J; bases not matched to a gene: 14. The data originate from a study of blood T cell repertoires in COVID-19. The overall study: Samples representing acute and convalescent COVID-19 were sourced from the United States, Italy and Spain. Sources were T cells, B-cell-depleted T cells, or PBMCs; the material itself was cDNA or gDNA.

This clonotype was sampled from a man aged 70-80 years with acute or convalescent COVID-19. The source material was peripheral blood. V is TRBV7-2 and J is TRBJ2-5, with 10 bases aligning to TRBD2. The CDR3 loop is CASSLWVLAGELHQETQYF. For the CDR3, the DNA is TGTGCCAGCAGCTTATGGGTCCTAGCGGGAGAGCTACATCAAGAGACCCAGTACTTC.